Listed here are 11 T cell receptor beta chains from one sample, sequenced in a study of blood T cell repertoires in COVID-19. The protocol was immunoSEQ multiplex PCR, while the TCRdb copy is restricted to in-frame clones and leaves out a portion. The sample includes 300,000 to 500,000 clones, roughly 90% of them seen just once. Input material: PBMCs or T cells enriched from blood (not recorded which). These receptors came from a woman aged 40 to 49 with acute COVID-19.

The rearrangement links TRBV7-2 to TRBJ1-2, with D tentatively TRBD1 (6 bases). Deletions cut 4 bases from V and 5 bases from J, with 14 bases between. This CDR3 contains 14 residues. The germline V gene encodes CDR1 SGHTA and CDR2 FQGNSA. The CDR3 here is CASSSDRGAYGYTF. The CDR3 bases are TGTGCCAGCAGCTCGGACCGGGGGGCGTATGGCTACACCTTC.

V and J are TRBV12-3 or TRBV12-4 and TRBJ2-1, with a tentative D call TRBD1 (6 bases). V was trimmed by 5 bases and J by 13 bases, leaving 18 bases between them. CDR3 size: 13 residues. The CDR3 loop is CASSLNTGTLQFF. CDR3 in DNA: TGTGCCAGCAGTCTAAACACCGGGACACTCCAGTTCTTC.

The chain combines TRBV5-5 with TRBJ2-7; perhaps TRBD1 as D (5 bases). Germline lookup yields CDR1 SGHKS and CDR2 YYEKEE (reference sequence). The CDR3 runs 14 residues. V lost 1 base and J lost 5, with 13 bases in between. As DNA, the CDR3 is TGTGCCAGCAGCTTGCTGCAGGGTATCGACGAGCAGTACTTC. It translates to CASSLLQGIDEQYF.

The chain links TRBV19 to TRBJ1-3, with D perhaps TRBD1 (5 bases). Trimming pared 2 bases from V and 0 bases from J, leaving 14 bases between. The CDR3 runs to 17 residues. The germline gives CDR1 LNHDA, CDR2 SQIVND (reference sequence). The CDR3 sequence: CASSISPQVISGNTIYF. CDR3 in DNA: TGTGCCAGTAGTATATCCCCACAGGTCATCTCTGGAAACACCATATATTTT.

The chain combines TRBV5-4 with TRBJ1-2; D unresolved. Trimming cost V 2 bases and J 4 bases, with 12 bases left between them. The germline CDR1 and CDR2 sequences are SGHNT and YYREEE (reference sequence). This CDR3 contains 14 residues. The chain's CDR3 is CASSFRGRSYGYTF. The CDR3 nucleotides are TGTGCCAGCAGCTTCCGTGGGAGGAGCTATGGCTACACCTTC.

The chain has TRBV6-2 or TRBV6-3 and TRBJ2-7; D is unresolved. CDR1 is MNHEY, CDR2 SVGEGT, per germline. The V and J ends lost 1 base and 4 bases respectively, with 11 bases between them. CDR3 length equals 14 residues. The CDR3 DNA follows: TGTGCCAGCAGTTACTGGCAGCCCGGGTACGAGCAGTACTTC. The encoded protein is CASSYWQPGYEQYF.

The V and J genes are TRBV27 and TRBJ2-3, with 7 nucleotides matching TRBD2. V shed 6 bases and J 1 base; nucleotides not matched to a gene: 4. The CDR3 contains 14 residues. Germline lookup yields CDR1 MNHEY and CDR2 SMNVEV (reference sequence). CDR3 protein: CASSGTTRTDTQYF. CDR3 coding DNA: TGTGCCAGCAGCGGGACTACCCGCACAGATACGCAGTATTTT.

The chain carries TRBV6-5 and TRBJ1-1; D uncertain. Germline CDR1 reads MNHEY; CDR2 reads SVGAGI. Trimming left V 2 bases short and J 7 bases short, with 11 bases between. The CDR3 is 13 amino acids. The CDR3, as DNA: TGTGCCAGCAGTTACAGCAGGTGGCGTGAAGCTTTCTTT. It encodes CASSYSRWREAFF.

The genes are TRBV11-2 and TRBJ1-2, with 8 bases identical to TRBD1. The CDR3 totals 18 residues. J lost 4 bases, V lost 7 bases, and 20 bases had no gene match. Germline V lookup: CDR1 SGHAT, CDR2 FQNNGV. In DNA, the CDR3 is TGTGCCAGCAACATGGGGTTATGGGGGCGGGACAGGATCTATGGCTACACCTTC. Translation gives CASNMGLWGRDRIYGYTF.

This clone was picked up a small number of times. The V call is TRBV2, the J call TRBJ2-7, with TRBD2 matching over 12 bases. After removal of 6 bases from V and 6 bases from J, the junction contained 12 bases not matched to a gene. Per the germline V gene, CDR1 is SNHLY and CDR2 is FYNNEI. The CDR3 sequence is 16 residues long. CDR3 coding DNA: TGTGCCAGCAGACCCGCCCTAGCGGGGGGGCACGGCGAGCAGTACTTC. It translates to CASRPALAGGHGEQYF.

J is TRBJ1-1 and V is TRBV19; the match to TRBD1 covers 8 bases. This CDR3 is 13 amino acids long. Germline CDR1 is LNHDA and CDR2 is SQIVND (reference sequence). Trimming removed 4 bases from V and 11 bases from J; junction bases left unmatched: 9. The CDR3 spells CASSNTGGIAAFF. The CDR3 DNA reads TGTGCCAGTAGTAATACAGGGGGTATAGCGGCTTTCTTT.